These 23 T cell receptor beta chains originate from one sample sequenced in a study of cytomegalovirus exposure and HLA in healthy donors. PCR used 60 Vbeta primers and 13 Jbeta primers. Assay used: immunoSEQ multiplex PCR; TCRdb lists only in-frame clones, some missing. Seen here are under 200,000 clones, about 88% observed once, and the top ten hold over 2%. Sequencing was done on a sample of PBMCs. All receptors derive from a man aged 30-40 years in good health and CMV-seropositive.

The chain is built from TRBV14 and TRBJ1-4, with D perhaps TRBD1 (6 bases). The V gene lost 2 bases and the J gene lost 8 bases, with 12 bases spanning the gap. CDR1 SGHDN and CDR2 FVKESK come from the germline V gene. CDR3 length: 14 residues. CDR3 in amino acids: CASSQIGRGEKLFF. The CDR3 DNA follows: TGTGCCAGCAGCCAAATCGGTAGGGGGGAAAAACTGTTTTTT.

The gene calls are TRBV7-8 and TRBJ2-2; D may be TRBD2 (6 bases). Looked up from germline, CDR1 is SGHVS and CDR2 is FQNEAQ. The CDR3 has 15 residues. V dropped 5 bases and J dropped 5 bases, with 15 bases sitting between them. The DNA for the CDR3 is TGTGCCAGCAGCCCCGGGGCAGGGAGGACCGGGGAGCTGTTTTTT. This codes for CASSPGAGRTGELFF.

V and J are TRBV30 and TRBJ2-6, with 10 bases identical to TRBD1. The CDR3 contains 18 residues. The germline gives CDR1 GTSNPN, CDR2 SVGIG (reference sequence). V trimming: 3 bases; J trimming: 0 bases; junction bases outside the gene matches: 8. The chain's CDR3 is CAWRPGTGVLSGANVLTF. CDR3 DNA sequence: TGTGCCTGGAGGCCCGGGACAGGGGTCCTCTCTGGGGCCAACGTCCTGACTTTC.

The CDR3 sequence is CATSRDKLAVTDTQYF. The CDR3 DNA sequence: TGTGCCACCAGCAGAGATAAACTAGCGGTCACAGATACGCAGTATTTT. The V call is TRBV15, the J call TRBJ2-3; 8 nucleotides agree with TRBD2. Germline V lookup: CDR1 LNHNV, CDR2 YYDKDF (reference sequence). The CDR3 sequence is 16 residues long. J gave up 2 bases and V 0 bases, and 4 bases lay outside the gene matches. The variable domain in full, completed from reference TRBV15 and TRBJ2-3, reads DAMVIQNPRYQVTQFGKPVTLSCSQTLNHNVMYWYQQKSSQAPKLLFHYYDKDFNNEADTPDNFQSRRPNTSFCFLDIRSPGLGDTAMYLCATSRDKLAVTDTQYFGPGTRLTVL.

The chain uses TRBV5-5 and TRBJ1-3; possibly TRBD1 for D (6 bases). V gave up 2 bases and J gave up 0 bases, with 9 bases separating them. This CDR3 has 15 amino acids. Germline values: CDR1 SGHKS, CDR2 YYEKEE (reference sequence). CDR3 DNA: TGTGCCAGCAGCTTTGGGGGCCTCTCTGGAAACACCATATATTTT. Protein product: CASSFGGLSGNTIYF.

This rearrangement joins TRBV7-2 to TRBJ2-1; 12 bases map to TRBD2. V trimming: 2 bases; J trimming: 9 bases; junction bases outside the gene matches: 11. The CDR3 has 17 amino acids. Germline CDR1 SGHTA, CDR2 FQGNSA. In nucleotides, the CDR3 is TGTGCCAGCAGCTTAATACCGACTAGCGGGAGAAGAGGTGAGCAGTTCTTC. Amino acid sequence: CASSLIPTSGRRGEQFF.

The chain is built from TRBV11-3 and TRBJ2-1, with TRBD2 as a possible D gene (6 bases). V lost 5 bases and J 9 bases, leaving 20 bases between the germline ends. The CDR3 is 15 residues long. Germline assignment: CDR1 SGHNT and CDR2 YENEEA. DNA of the CDR3: TGTGCCAGCAGCCCAACCCTGGGACTCGTAGGTGAGCAGTTCTTC. It is translated as CASSPTLGLVGEQFF.

J is TRBJ2-4 and V is TRBV4-2; 7 nucleotides line up with TRBD2. The junction had 7 bases not matched to a gene; V was cut back by 2 bases and J by 6 bases. The CDR3 contains 15 residues. The germline V gene has CDR1 LGHNA and CDR2 YNFKEQ. CDR3 in DNA: TGTGCCAGCAGCCAAATCATGGTAGCGGGAAACATTCAGTACTTC. This gives the protein CASSQIMVAGNIQYF.

This sequence joins TRBV29-1 and TRBJ1-1; TRBD1 agrees at 7 bases. This CDR3 region has 14 residues. V was clipped by 3 bases and J by 0 bases; unmatched bases: 4. Germline V gives CDR1 SQVTM, CDR2 ANQGSEA. CDR3: CSVDRTGLNTEAFF. In DNA form, the CDR3 reads TGCAGCGTTGATCGGACAGGCCTGAACACTGAAGCTTTCTTT. Variable domain in full (rest from reference TRBV29-1 and TRBJ1-1): SAVISQKPSRDICQRGTSLTIQCQVDSQVTMMFWYRQQPGQSLTLIATANQGSEATYESGFVIDKFPISRPNLTFSTLTVSNMSPEDSSIYLCSVDRTGLNTEAFFGQGTRLTVV.

The chain uses TRBV11-3 and TRBJ2-1; TRBD2 matches at 14 bases. This CDR3 comprises 16 residues. Germline loops: CDR1 SGHNT, CDR2 YENEEA. V dropped 5 bases and J dropped 8; count of bases not matched to a gene: 8. Here the CDR3 reads CASSTGTSGRTDEQFF. In DNA form, the CDR3 reads TGTGCCAGCAGCACCGGGACTAGCGGGAGAACCGATGAGCAGTTCTTC.

The V gene is TRBV6-1, the J gene TRBJ2-2, with D unclear. The CDR3 spans 14 residues. In germline, CDR1 is MNHNS, CDR2 SASEGT. V lost 10 bases and J 1 base, leaving 13 bases between the germline ends. In nucleotides, the CDR3 is TGTGCCACCGACTTGGGTATGAACACCGGGGAGCTGTTTTTT. It translates to CATDLGMNTGELFF.

The chain recombines TRBV7-9 with TRBJ1-1, with D unresolved. CDR1 is SEHNR, CDR2 FQNEAQ, per germline (reference sequence). The CDR3 is 14 amino acids. V was clipped by 4 bases and J by 0 bases, with 9 bases between them. As DNA, the CDR3 is TGTGCCAGCAGCTCCCAAAGCATGAACACTGAAGCTTTCTTT. Amino acids: CASSSQSMNTEAFF. Using reference TRBV7-9 and TRBJ1-1 for the parts outside the CDR3, the full variable domain is DTGVSQNPRHKITKRGQNVTFRCDPISEHNRLYWYRQTLGQGPEFLTYFQNEAQLEKSRLLSDRFSAERPKGSFSTLEIQRTEQGDSAMYLCASSSQSMNTEAFFGQGTRLTVV.

This chain's CDR3 is CASSLGLADEQYV. The CDR3 DNA reads TGTGCCAGTAGTCTCGGACTAGCTGACGAGCAGTACGTC. The chain carries TRBV19 and TRBJ2-7; the match to TRBD2 covers 8 bases. The CDR3 length is 13 residues. The ends lost 5 bases at V and 5 bases at J; junction bases unmatched: 5. Germline V gene lookup returns CDR1 LNHDA and CDR2 SQIVND (reference sequence).

The chain joins TRBV27 to TRBJ2-6; TRBD1 might be the D (5 bases). V dropped 11 bases and J dropped 0 bases, with 29 bases sitting between them. Germline V gene lookup returns CDR1 MNHEY and CDR2 SMNVEV (reference sequence). CDR3 size: 20 residues. CDR3 region: CASSGNPLSLGNSGANVLTF. CDR3 in DNA: TGTGCCTCTTCAGGGAACCCTCTATCGCTTGGGAACTCTGGGGCCAACGTCCTGACTTTC.

This chain joins TRBV4-1 and TRBJ2-7, with TRBD1 identical over 7 bases. From germline, CDR1 is MGHRA and CDR2 YSYEKL. This CDR3 contains 14 residues. The V segment lost 0 bases and the J segment 4 bases; nucleotides outside the gene matches: 3. CDR3 nucleotides: TGCGCCAGCAGCCAAGATGGACAGGTTTACGAGCAGTACGTC. Protein product: CASSQDGQVYEQYV.

V gene TRBV6-1 combines with J gene TRBJ2-5, with a weak D call TRBD2 (6 bases). CDR3 length equals 13 residues. From germline, CDR1 is MNHNS and CDR2 SASEGT. Trimming left V 5 bases short and J 4 bases short, with 11 bases between. The CDR3 spells CASSWDFGETQYF. The CDR3 nucleotides read TGTGCCAGCAGTTGGGACTTTGGAGAGACCCAGTACTTC.

The rearrangement joins TRBV27 to TRBJ2-7, with 9 bases matching TRBD1. With 5 bases clipped from V and 5 bases from J, the junction kept 10 bases outside the gene matches. Germline V gene data show CDR1 as MNHEY and CDR2 as SMNVEV (reference sequence). The CDR3 is 15 residues long. DNA of the CDR3: TGTGCCAGCAGTGCCGGGACAGGGCCGTCCCACGAGCAGTACTTC. Translation gives CASSAGTGPSHEQYF.

The gene calls are TRBV5-1 and TRBJ1-1; 7 bases are shared with TRBD1. Trimming at V came to 7 bases and at J to 4 bases, leaving 4 bases not matched to a gene. The CDR3 is made up of 12 amino acids. The V gene's germline CDR1 is SGHRS and CDR2 YFSETQ. CDR3 DNA: TGCGCCAGCGGCCGGACAGGCACTGAAGCTTTCTTT. Protein product: CASGRTGTEAFF. The full variable domain, in which reference TRBV5-1 and TRBJ1-1 provide the parts outside the CDR3, is KAGVTQTPRYLIKTRGQQVTLSCSPISGHRSVSWYQQTPGQGLQFLFEYFSETQRNKGNFPGRFSGRQFSNSRSEMNVSTLELGDSALYLCASGRTGTEAFFGQGTRLTVV.

The rearrangement joins TRBV19 to TRBJ2-1, with no clear D. This CDR3 comprises 15 residues. The germline V gene encodes CDR1 LNHDA and CDR2 SQIVND (reference sequence). Trimming took off 1 base at V and 0 bases at J, with 7 bases between the two ends. In DNA form, the CDR3 reads TGTGCCAGTAGTATAGCTAGTCCCTCCTACAATGAGCAGTTCTTC. Encoded protein: CASSIASPSYNEQFF.

This clone was found once. In DNA, the CDR3 is TGTGCCAGCAGTGACCGGGAATCCTACGAGCAGTACTTC. Its translation: CASSDRESYEQYF. The rearrangement links TRBV2 to TRBJ2-5; a weak D match, TRBD2 (5 bases). Judging by the DNA end, TRBJ2-7 fits better; the J call may be wrong. There are 13 residues in the CDR3. Per germline, CDR1 SNHLY and CDR2 FYNNEI.

This rearrangement joins TRBV29-1 to TRBJ2-1, with a weak D call TRBD1 (6 bases). The V end lost 5 bases, the J end lost 4 bases, and 9 bases lay between the germline ends. The CDR3 runs 12 residues. Germline loops: CDR1 SQVTM, CDR2 ANQGSEA. The CDR3 sequence is CSVSGQYNEQFF. The CDR3 DNA sequence: TGCAGCGTTTCCGGACAGTACAATGAGCAGTTCTTC.

The V and J genes are TRBV4-1 and TRBJ1-6, with TRBD1 as a possible D gene (5 bases). Germline V lookup: CDR1 MGHRA, CDR2 YSYEKL. Between the trimmed V and J ends, which lost 2 bases and 11 bases, there was a span of 19 bases. The CDR3 is 16 residues long. The DNA for the CDR3 is TGCGCCAGCAGCCAAACCGGTGGGGGGTCCGTGGCACCCCTCCACTTT. Protein product: CASSQTGGGSVAPLHF.

CDR3 in amino acids: CASRNLWTENTEAFF. CDR3 coding DNA: TGTGCCAGTCGAAACCTATGGACAGAGAACACTGAAGCTTTCTTT. The chain employs TRBV19 and TRBJ1-1; TRBD1 might be the D (6 bases). Germline lookup yields CDR1 LNHDA and CDR2 SQIVND (reference sequence). V shed 8 bases and J shed 1 base, with 17 bases lying between them. There are 15 residues in the CDR3.